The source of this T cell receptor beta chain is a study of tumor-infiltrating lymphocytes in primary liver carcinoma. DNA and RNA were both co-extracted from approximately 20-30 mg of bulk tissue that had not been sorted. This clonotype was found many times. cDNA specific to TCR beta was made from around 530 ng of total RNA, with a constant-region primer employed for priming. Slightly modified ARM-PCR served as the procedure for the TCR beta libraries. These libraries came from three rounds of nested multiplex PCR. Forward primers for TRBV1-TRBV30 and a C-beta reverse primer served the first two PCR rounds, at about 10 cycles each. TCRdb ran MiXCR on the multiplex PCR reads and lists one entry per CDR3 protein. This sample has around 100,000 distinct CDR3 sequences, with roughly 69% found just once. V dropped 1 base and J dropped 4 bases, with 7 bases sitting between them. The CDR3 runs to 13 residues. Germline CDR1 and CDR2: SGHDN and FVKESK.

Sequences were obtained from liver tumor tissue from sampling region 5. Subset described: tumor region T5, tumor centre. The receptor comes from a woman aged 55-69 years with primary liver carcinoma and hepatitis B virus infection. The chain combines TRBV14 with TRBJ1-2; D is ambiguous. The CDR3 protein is CASSQGPLYGYTF. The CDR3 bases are TGTGCCAGCAGCCAAGGACCCCTCTATGGCTACACCTTC.